This T cell receptor beta chain was sequenced for a study of regulatory dendritic cells for organ transplantation. General study results and limits: Resting memory CD8+ T cells held the most alloreactive clonotypes. Memory CD8+ T cells were the most oligoclonal; naive cells were highly diverse. Memory CD8+ clonal expansion seemed more limited with regulatory than mature dendritic cells.

CD4+ or CD8+ T cells were sorted as naive CD45RA+ or memory CD45RO+. This clone was counted between two and nine times. Its antigen remains unknown. TCRdb's table, derived via immunoSEQ multiplex PCR, lists solely in-frame clones and lacks some. Here the sample spans tens of thousands of clones, about four fifths being singletons. The origin of this receptor is a human donor in good health. Sequencing input: naive CD8+ T cells from blood. As to subset: CD45RA+ naive T cells.

CDR3 coding DNA: TGTGCCAGCTCGCAGGGGGTTAACACTGAAGCTTTCTTT. Residues: CASSQGVNTEAFF. V is TRBV13 and J is TRBJ1-1; 7 nucleotides line up with TRBD1. The CDR3 runs 13 residues. Losses at the gene ends were 8 bases for V and 2 bases for J; bases not matched to a gene: 5. Germline V gives CDR1 PRHDT, CDR2 FYEKMQ (reference sequence).